One and the same sample provided the 16 T cell receptor beta chains below, sequenced in a study of cytomegalovirus exposure and HLA in healthy donors. The PCR made use of 60 Vbeta and 13 Jbeta primers. Sequenced by immunoSEQ multiplex PCR; TCRdb stores in-frame clones only, minus some. This sample yields about 240,000 clones, of which about 86% are seen a single time; less than 8.5% belongs to the top ten. Source material: PBMCs. The origin of the receptors is a woman aged 55-75 years in good health and CMV-seropositive.

This clone was counted once. The V and J genes are TRBV6-4 and TRBJ1-1; possible D gene TRBD1, 5 bases. Between the trimmed V and J ends, which lost 2 bases and 1 base, there was a span of 8 bases. The CDR3 has 14 residues. In germline, CDR1 is MRHNA, CDR2 SNTAGT. In DNA form, the CDR3 reads TGTGCCAGCAGTGACGGGGGGGAGAACACTGAAGCTTTCTTT. Amino acid sequence: CASSDGGENTEAFF.

V is TRBV5-4 and J is TRBJ2-7, with D tentatively TRBD2 (5 bases). The V end was cut by 9 bases, the J end by 7 bases, with 14 bases between. This CDR3 has 11 residues. CDR1 and CDR2 from the germline V gene are SGHNT and YYREEE (reference sequence). This CDR3 reads CATSLQREQYF. The CDR3 DNA sequence: TGTGCCACTTCCCTCCAGCGGGAGCAGTACTTC.

The gene calls are TRBV25-1 and TRBJ1-4, with TRBD1 identical over 8 bases. The V and J ends lost 5 bases and 5 bases, in that order; junction bases with no gene match: 10. Germline values: CDR1 MGHDK, CDR2 SYGVNS. The CDR3 is made up of 16 amino acids. CDR3 coding DNA: TGTGCCAGCAGTCGGGCAGGGGGCTTGAAGAATGAAAAACTGTTTTTT. It codes for CASSRAGGLKNEKLFF. The full variable domain, with the rest looked up from reference TRBV25-1 and TRBJ1-4, is EADIYQTPRYLVIGTGKKITLECSQTMGHDKMYWYQQDPGMELHLIHYSYGVNSTEKGDLSSESTVSRIRTEHFPLTLESARPSHTSQYLCASSRAGGLKNEKLFFGSGTQLSVL.

This chain joins TRBV7-9 and TRBJ2-1; 7 bases agree with TRBD2. Germline CDR1 reads SEHNR; CDR2 reads FQNEAQ (reference sequence). The CDR3 has 16 amino acids. V lost 1 base, J lost 7 bases, and 10 bases stayed unmatched. CDR3 nucleotides: TGTGCCAGCAGCTTAGTTAGGGGCGGGAGCTCGAATGAGCAGTTCTTC. Translation: CASSLVRGGSSNEQFF. Full variable domain (outside the CDR3, taken from reference TRBV7-9 and TRBJ2-1): DTGVSQNPRHKITKRGQNVTFRCDPISEHNRLYWYRQTLGQGPEFLTYFQNEAQLEKSRLLSDRFSAERPKGSFSTLEIQRTEQGDSAMYLCASSLVRGGSSNEQFFGPGTRLTVL.

The chain links TRBV6-1 to TRBJ1-1, with D uncertain. Germline CDR1 reads MNHNS; CDR2 reads SASEGT. V lost 3 bases to trimming and J lost 4 bases, with 12 bases between them. The CDR3 spans 14 residues. CDR3 coding DNA: TGTGCCAGCAGTGAGGATCCGGGAACCACTGAAGCTTTCTTT. It codes for CASSEDPGTTEAFF.

The chain employs TRBV7-3 and TRBJ1-1, with TRBD1 matching over 8 bases. Trimming removed 1 base from V and 7 bases from J; junction bases left unmatched: 5. The CDR3 extends over 14 amino acids. Germline V gives CDR1 SGHTA, CDR2 FQGTGA. The CDR3, as DNA: TGTGCCAGCAGCTTAAGCAGGGGGCTTGGTGAAGCTTTCTTT. It codes for CASSLSRGLGEAFF.

The rearrangement uses TRBV6-5 and TRBJ1-2, with D tentatively TRBD1 (6 bases). The CDR3 is 13 amino acids. Trimming stripped 6 bases from V and 4 bases from J, with 12 bases between. The V gene's germline CDR1 is MNHEY and CDR2 SVGAGI. For the CDR3, the DNA is TGTGCCAGCAGCTCCGGACAGTTCTATGGCTACACCTTC. Its protein is CASSSGQFYGYTF.

V is TRBV27 and J is TRBJ1-2, with no clear D. V gave up 4 bases and J gave up 8 bases, with 11 bases separating them. This CDR3 region has 12 residues. Germline values: CDR1 MNHEY, CDR2 SMNVEV (reference sequence). DNA for the CDR3: TGTGCCAGCAGTTCGGCGGGTCGCGGCTACACCTTC. Translated: CASSSAGRGYTF.

The chain has TRBV4-2 and TRBJ2-7, with D possibly TRBD2 on 6 matching bases. Deletions cut 3 bases from V and 4 bases from J, with 16 bases between. The CDR3 length is 15 residues. Germline assignment: CDR1 LGHNA and CDR2 YNFKEQ. DNA of the CDR3: TGTGCCAGCAGCCATGGACTCGGGACTTCATACGAGCAGTACTTC. Its protein product is CASSHGLGTSYEQYF.

The V call is TRBV30, the J call TRBJ2-2; possible D gene TRBD1, 5 bases. The V end was cut by 4 bases, the J end by 8 bases, with 14 bases between. The CDR3 is 13 amino acids. Germline CDR1 reads GTSNPN; CDR2 reads SVGIG (reference sequence). CDR3 region: CAWITGGRGELFF. CDR3 sequence (DNA): TGTGCCTGGATTACAGGTGGACGGGGGGAGCTGTTTTTT. The whole variable domain, remainder taken from reference TRBV30 and TRBJ2-2, is SQTIHQWPATLVQPVGSPLSLECTVEGTSNPNLYWYRQAAGRGLQLLFYSVGIGQISSEVPQNLSASRPQDRQFILSSKKLLLSDSGFYLCAWITGGRGELFFGEGSRLTVL.

The chain has TRBV2 and TRBJ1-3; no reliable D call. Germline CDR1 is SNHLY and CDR2 is FYNNEI. CDR3 length equals 14 residues. Trimming stripped 6 bases from V and 2 bases from J, with 11 bases between. CDR3 in DNA: TGTGCCAGCAGCGTCCAAGAGGCTGGAAACACCATATATTTT. Translated: CASSVQEAGNTIYF.

V usage is TRBV7-9 and J usage is TRBJ2-1; 10 positions agree with TRBD2. V trimming: 1 base; J trimming: 3 bases; junction bases outside the gene matches: 3. CDR3 length equals 16 residues. CDR1 and CDR2 from the germline V gene are SEHNR and FQNEAQ (reference sequence). CDR3 nucleotide sequence: TGTGCCAGCAGCTTAGGGACTAGCGGTTTCTACAATGAGCAGTTCTTC. Its translation: CASSLGTSGFYNEQFF.

This clone has a single count. The DNA of the CDR3 is TGCAGCGTTGGAGACAGAGGCTACACCTTC. Protein product: CSVGDRGYTF. The V gene is TRBV29-1, the J gene TRBJ1-2; D may be TRBD1 (5 bases). Germline V CDR1 and CDR2: SQVTM, ANQGSEA. The CDR3 runs 10 residues. V lost 4 bases and J 8 bases, leaving 8 bases between the germline ends.

The chain uses TRBV9 and TRBJ2-6, with D unresolved. Germline-derived CDR1 and CDR2 are SGDLS and YYNGEE. With 2 bases removed from V and 1 base from J, the gap between germline ends came to 7 bases. The CDR3 is 15 residues long. The CDR3 is CASSVSLSGANVLTF. The CDR3 DNA follows: TGTGCCAGCAGCGTTTCCCTTTCTGGGGCCAACGTCCTGACTTTC.

This clone was seen only once. The rearrangement joins TRBV21-1 to TRBJ2-5; the D call in the table, TRBD2, was not verified against the DNA. Near its end, the DNA agrees better with TRBJ2-7, so the J call may be wrong. TRBV21-1 corresponds to a pseudogene. CDR3 length equals 18 residues. The CDR3 reads CASSKLDQREAQSREQYF. The CDR3 DNA reads TGTGCCAGCAGCAAATTGGACCAGCGGGAGGCCCAGAGTCGCGAGCAGTACTTC.

This chain uses TRBV6-1 with TRBJ2-1; 7 bases align to TRBD2. CDR1 is MNHNS, CDR2 SASEGT, per germline. V dropped 6 bases and J dropped 12; count of bases not matched to a gene: 8. This CDR3 is 12 amino acids long. The CDR3 loop reads CASRDTSVGQFF. DNA for the CDR3: TGTGCCAGCAGAGATACTAGCGTCGGGCAGTTCTTC.